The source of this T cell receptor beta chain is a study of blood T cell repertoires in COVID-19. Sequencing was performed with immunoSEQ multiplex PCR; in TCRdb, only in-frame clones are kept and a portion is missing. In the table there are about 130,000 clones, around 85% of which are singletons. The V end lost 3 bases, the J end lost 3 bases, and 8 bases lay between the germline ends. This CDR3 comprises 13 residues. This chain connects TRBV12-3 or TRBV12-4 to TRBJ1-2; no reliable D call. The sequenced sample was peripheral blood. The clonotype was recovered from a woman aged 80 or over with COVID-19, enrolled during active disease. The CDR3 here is CASSLGRDYGYTF. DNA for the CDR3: TGTGCCAGCAGTTTGGGCAGAGACTATGGCTACACCTTC.